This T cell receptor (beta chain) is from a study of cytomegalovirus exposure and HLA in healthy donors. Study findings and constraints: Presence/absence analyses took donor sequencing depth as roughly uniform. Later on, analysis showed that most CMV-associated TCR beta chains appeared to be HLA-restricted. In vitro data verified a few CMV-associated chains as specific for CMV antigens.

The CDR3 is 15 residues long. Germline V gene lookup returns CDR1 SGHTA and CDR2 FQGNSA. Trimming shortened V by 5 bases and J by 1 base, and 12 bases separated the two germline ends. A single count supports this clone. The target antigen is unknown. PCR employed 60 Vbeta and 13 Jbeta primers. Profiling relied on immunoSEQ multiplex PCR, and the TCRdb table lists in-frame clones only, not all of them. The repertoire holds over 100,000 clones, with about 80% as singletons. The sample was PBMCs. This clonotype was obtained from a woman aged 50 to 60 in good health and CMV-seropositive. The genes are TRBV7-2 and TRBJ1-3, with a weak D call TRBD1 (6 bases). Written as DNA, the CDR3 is TGTGCCAGCAGCCTCAGGGGAACGTCTGGAAACACCATATATTTT. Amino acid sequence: CASSLRGTSGNTIYF.